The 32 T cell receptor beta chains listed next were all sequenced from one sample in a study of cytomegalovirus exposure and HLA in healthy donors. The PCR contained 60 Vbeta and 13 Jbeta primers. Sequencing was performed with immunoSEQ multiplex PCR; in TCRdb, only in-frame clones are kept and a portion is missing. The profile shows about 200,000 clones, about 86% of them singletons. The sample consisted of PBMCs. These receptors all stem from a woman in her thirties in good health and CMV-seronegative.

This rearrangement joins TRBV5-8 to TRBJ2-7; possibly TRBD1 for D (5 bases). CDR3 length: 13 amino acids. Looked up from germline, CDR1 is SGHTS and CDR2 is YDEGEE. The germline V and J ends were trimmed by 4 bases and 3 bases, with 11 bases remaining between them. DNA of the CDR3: TGTGCCAGCAGCAGATCTAGGGGCTACGAGCAGTACTTC. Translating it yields CASSRSRGYEQYF.

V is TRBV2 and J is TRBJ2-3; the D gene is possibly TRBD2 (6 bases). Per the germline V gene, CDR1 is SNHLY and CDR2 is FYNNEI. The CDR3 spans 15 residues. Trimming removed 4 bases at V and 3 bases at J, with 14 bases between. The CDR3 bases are TGTGCCAGCAGTGGAGAACGGGGGAGGACAGATACGCAGTATTTT. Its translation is CASSGERGRTDTQYF.

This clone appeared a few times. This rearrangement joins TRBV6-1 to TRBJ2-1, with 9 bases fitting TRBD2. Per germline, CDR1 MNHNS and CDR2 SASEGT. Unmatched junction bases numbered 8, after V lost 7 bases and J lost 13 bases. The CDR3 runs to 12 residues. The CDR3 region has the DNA TGTGCCAGCAAAAGAGCGGGGGGCCGCCAGTTCTTC. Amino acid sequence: CASKRAGGRQFF.

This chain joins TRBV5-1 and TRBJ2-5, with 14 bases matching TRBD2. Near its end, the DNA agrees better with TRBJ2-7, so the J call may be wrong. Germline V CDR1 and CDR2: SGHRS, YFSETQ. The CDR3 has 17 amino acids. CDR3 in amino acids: CASSGTSGSAGSYEQYF. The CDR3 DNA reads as TGCGCCAGCAGCGGGACTAGCGGGAGCGCCGGGTCCTACGAGCAGTACTTC.

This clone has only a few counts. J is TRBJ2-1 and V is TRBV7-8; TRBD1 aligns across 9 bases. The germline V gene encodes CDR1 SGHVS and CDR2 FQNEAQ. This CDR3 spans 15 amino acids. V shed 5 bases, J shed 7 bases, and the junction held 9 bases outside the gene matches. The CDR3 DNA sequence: TGTGCCAGCAGCCCGGACAGGGGAGGTTTGAATGAGCAGTTCTTC. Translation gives CASSPDRGGLNEQFF.

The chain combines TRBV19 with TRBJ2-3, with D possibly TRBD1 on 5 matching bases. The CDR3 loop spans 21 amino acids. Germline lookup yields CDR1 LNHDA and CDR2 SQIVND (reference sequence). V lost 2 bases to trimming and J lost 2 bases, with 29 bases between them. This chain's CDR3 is CASSITRPQRQTGGHTDTQYF. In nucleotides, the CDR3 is TGTGCCAGTAGTATAACCCGACCTCAAAGACAGACCGGTGGGCACACAGATACGCAGTATTTT.

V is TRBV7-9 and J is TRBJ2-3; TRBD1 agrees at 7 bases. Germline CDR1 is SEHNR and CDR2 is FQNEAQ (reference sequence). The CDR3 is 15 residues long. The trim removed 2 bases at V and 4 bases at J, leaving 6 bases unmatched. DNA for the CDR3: TGTGCCAGCAGCTTAAACCAGGGGGTGGCAGATACGCAGTATTTT. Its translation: CASSLNQGVADTQYF.

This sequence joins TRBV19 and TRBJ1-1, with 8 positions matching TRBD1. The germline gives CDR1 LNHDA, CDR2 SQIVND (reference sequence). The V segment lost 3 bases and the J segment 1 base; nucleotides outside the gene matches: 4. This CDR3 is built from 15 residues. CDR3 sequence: CASSIWTGSNTEAFF. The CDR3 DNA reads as TGTGCCAGTAGTATCTGGACAGGGTCGAACACTGAAGCTTTCTTT.

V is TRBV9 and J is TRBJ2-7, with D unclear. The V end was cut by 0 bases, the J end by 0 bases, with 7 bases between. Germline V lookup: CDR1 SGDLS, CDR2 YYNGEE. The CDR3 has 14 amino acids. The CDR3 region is CASSVGDSSYEQYF. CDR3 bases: TGTGCCAGCAGCGTAGGTGACTCCTCCTACGAGCAGTACTTC.

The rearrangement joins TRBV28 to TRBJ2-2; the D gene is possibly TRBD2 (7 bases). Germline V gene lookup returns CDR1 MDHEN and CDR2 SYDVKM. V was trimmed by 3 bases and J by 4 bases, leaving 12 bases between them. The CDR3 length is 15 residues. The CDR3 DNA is TGTGCCAGCAGTTTGTCGCGGGGGCTCACCGGGGAGCTGTTTTTT. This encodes CASSLSRGLTGELFF.

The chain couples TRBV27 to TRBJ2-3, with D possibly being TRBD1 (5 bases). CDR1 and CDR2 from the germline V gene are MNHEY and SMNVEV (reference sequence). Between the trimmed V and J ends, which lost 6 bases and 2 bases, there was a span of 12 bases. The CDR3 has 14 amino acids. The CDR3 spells CASSKLGDTDTQYF. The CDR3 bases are TGTGCCAGCAGCAAGTTAGGGGACACAGATACGCAGTATTTT.

CDR3 amino acids: CASSPSTSHAGELFF. CDR3 DNA sequence: TGTGCCAGCAGCCCGTCTACTAGCCACGCCGGGGAGCTGTTTTTT. J is TRBJ2-2 and V is TRBV11-2; D possibly corresponds to TRBD2 (6 bases). The CDR3 is 15 amino acids. V gave up 5 bases and J gave up 6 bases, with 16 bases separating them. Germline V CDR1 and CDR2: SGHAT, FQNNGV.

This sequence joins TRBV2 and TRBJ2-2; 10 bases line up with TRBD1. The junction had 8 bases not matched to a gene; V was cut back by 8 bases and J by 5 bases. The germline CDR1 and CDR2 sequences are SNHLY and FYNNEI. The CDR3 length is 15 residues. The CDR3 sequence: CASRGGQGGTGELFF. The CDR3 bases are TGTGCCAGCCGGGGTGGACAGGGGGGAACCGGGGAGCTGTTTTTT.

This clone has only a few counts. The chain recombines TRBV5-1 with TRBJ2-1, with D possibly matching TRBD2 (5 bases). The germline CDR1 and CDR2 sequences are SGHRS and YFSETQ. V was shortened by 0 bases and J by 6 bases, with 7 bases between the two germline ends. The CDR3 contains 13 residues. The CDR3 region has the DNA TGCGCCAGCAGCTTGGGGGGAGTCAATGAGCAGTTCTTC. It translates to CASSLGGVNEQFF.

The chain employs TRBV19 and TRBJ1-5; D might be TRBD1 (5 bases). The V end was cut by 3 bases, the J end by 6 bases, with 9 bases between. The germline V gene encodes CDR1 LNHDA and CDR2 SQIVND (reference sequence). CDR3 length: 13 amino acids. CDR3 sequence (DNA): TGTGCCAGTAGTATGGGGGGGTCTCAGCCCCAGCATTTT. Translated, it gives CASSMGGSQPQHF.

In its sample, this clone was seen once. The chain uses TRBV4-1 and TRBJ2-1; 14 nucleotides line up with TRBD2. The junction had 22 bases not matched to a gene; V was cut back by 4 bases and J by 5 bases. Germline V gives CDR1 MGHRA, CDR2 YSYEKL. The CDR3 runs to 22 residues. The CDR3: CASSRGRDLTSGRAYSHNEQFF. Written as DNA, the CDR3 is TGCGCCAGCAGCCGCGGAAGGGACCTGACTAGCGGGAGGGCCTATTCACACAATGAGCAGTTCTTC.

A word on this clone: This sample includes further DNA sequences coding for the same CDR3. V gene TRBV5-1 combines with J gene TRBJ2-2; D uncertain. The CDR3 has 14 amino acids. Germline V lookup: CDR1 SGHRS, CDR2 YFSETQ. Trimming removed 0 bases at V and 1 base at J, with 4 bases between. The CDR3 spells CASSLGQNTGELFF. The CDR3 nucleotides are TGCGCCAGCAGCTTGGGGCAGAACACCGGGGAGCTGTTTTTT.

This CDR3 reads CASSALNTGELFF. In DNA, the CDR3 is TGTGCCAGCAGCGCCCTCAACACCGGGGAGCTGTTTTTT. This chain connects TRBV9 to TRBJ2-2, with unresolved D. Deletions cut 3 bases from V and 2 bases from J, with 5 bases between. This CDR3 region has 13 residues. Germline CDR1 reads SGDLS; CDR2 reads YYNGEE.

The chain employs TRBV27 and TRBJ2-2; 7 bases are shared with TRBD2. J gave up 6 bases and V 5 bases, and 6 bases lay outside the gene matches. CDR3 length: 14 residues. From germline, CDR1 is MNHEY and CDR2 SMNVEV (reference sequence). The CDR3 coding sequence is TGTGCCAGCAGTCCCGGGGGGTGGGCCGGGGAGCTGTTTTTT. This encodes CASSPGGWAGELFF.

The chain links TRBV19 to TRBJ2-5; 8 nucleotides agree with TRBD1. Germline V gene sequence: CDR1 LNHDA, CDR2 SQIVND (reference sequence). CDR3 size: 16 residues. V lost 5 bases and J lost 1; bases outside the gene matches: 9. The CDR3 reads CASSRPTGDFQETQYF. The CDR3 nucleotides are TGTGCCAGTAGTCGACCGACAGGGGATTTCCAAGAGACCCAGTACTTC.

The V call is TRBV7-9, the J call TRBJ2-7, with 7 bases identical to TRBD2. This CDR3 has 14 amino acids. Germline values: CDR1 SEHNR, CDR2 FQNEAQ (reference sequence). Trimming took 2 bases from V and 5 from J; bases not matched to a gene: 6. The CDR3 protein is CASSLSGRANEQYF. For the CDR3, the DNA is TGTGCCAGCAGCTTAAGTGGGAGGGCCAACGAGCAGTACTTC.

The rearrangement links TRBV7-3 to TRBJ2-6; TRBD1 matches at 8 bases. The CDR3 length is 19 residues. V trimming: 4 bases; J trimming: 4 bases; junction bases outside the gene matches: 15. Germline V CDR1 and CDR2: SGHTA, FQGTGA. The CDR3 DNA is TGTGCCAGCAGCTCCCTCGGGCGACAGGGGTGGATGGGGGCCAACGTCCTGACTTTC. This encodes CASSSLGRQGWMGANVLTF.

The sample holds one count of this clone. CDR3 coding DNA: TGTGCCAGCAGCTTCCGGAGCTCCTACGAGCAGTACTTC. Protein: CASSFRSSYEQYF. The rearrangement uses TRBV5-4 and TRBJ2-7; D call uncertain. Germline lookup yields CDR1 SGHNT and CDR2 YYREEE (reference sequence). There are 13 residues in the CDR3. The V and J ends lost 2 bases and 0 bases respectively, with 6 bases between them.

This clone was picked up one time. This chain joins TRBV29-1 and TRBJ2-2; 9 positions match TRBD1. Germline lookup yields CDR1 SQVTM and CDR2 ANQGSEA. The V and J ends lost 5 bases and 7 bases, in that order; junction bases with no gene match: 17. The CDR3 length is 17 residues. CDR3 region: CSVSTDPGTGFVGELFF. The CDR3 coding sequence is TGCAGCGTTTCAACTGACCCCGGGACAGGGTTTGTCGGGGAGCTGTTTTTT.

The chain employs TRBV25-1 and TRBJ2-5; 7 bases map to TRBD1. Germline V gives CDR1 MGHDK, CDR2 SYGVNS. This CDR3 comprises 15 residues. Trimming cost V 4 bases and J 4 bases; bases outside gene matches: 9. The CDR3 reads CASSANRGIGETQYF. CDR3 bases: TGTGCCAGCAGTGCGAACAGGGGTATCGGAGAGACCCAGTACTTC.

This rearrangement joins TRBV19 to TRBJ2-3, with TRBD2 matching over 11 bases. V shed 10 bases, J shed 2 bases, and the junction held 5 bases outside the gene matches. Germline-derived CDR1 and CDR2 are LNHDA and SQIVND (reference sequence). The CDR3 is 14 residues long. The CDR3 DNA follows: TGTGCCACCCGGACTAGCGGGTACACAGATACGCAGTATTTT. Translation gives CATRTSGYTDTQYF.

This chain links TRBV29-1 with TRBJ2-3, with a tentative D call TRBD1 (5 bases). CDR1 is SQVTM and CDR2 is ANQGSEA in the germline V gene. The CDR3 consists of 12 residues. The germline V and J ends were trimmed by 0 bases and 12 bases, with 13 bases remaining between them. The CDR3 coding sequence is TGCAGCGTTGAAGATCTCAGGGTCGGACAGTATTTT. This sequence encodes CSVEDLRVGQYF.

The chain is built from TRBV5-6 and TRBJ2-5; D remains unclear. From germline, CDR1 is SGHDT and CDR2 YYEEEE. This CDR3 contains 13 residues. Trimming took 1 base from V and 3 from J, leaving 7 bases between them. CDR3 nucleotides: TGTGCCAGCAGCTTGACCTTAGAAGAGACCCAGTACTTC. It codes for CASSLTLEETQYF.

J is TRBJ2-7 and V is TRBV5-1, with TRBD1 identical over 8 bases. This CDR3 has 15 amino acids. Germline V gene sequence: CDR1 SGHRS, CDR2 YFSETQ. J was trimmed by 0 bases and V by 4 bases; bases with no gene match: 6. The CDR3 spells CASSQGQANSYEQYF. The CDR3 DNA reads TGCGCCAGCAGCCAGGGACAGGCAAACTCCTACGAGCAGTACTTC.

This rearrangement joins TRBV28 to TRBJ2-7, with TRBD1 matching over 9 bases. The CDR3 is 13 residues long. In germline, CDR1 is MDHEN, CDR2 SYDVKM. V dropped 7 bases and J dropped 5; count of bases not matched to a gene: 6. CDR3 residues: CASTGTGYNEQYF. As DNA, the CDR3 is TGTGCCAGCACTGGGACAGGGTACAACGAGCAGTACTTC.

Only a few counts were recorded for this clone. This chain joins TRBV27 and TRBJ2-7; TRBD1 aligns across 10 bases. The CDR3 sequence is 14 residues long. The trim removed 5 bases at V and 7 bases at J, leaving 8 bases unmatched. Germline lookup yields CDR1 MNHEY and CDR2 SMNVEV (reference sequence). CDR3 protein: CASSTRDRGVEQYF. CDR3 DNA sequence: TGTGCCAGCAGTACCCGGGACAGGGGAGTGGAGCAGTACTTC.

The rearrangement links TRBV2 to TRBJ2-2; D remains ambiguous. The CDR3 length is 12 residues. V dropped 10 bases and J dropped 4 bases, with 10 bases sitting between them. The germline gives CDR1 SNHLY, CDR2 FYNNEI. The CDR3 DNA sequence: TGTGCCACCCTCCGAGGCACCGGGGAGCTGTTTTTT. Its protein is CATLRGTGELFF.